The next 26 T cell receptor beta chains were all read from a single sample in a study of shared clonotypes between healthy human individuals. Repertoires were generated with immunoSEQ multiplex PCR, while TCRdb's copy carries only in-frame clones and drops some. The table shows 600,000 to 800,000 clones, with around 70% occurring only once. The sequencing sample was made of memory CD4+ T cells sorted from blood. Subset denoted: CD45RA-negative fraction. The receptors shown here come from a woman between 25 and 40 years old in good health.

A single count supports this clone. J is TRBJ2-7 and V is TRBV2, with no clear D. The CDR3 runs 14 residues. In germline, CDR1 is SNHLY, CDR2 FYNNEI. The V gene lost 4 bases and the J gene lost 3 bases, with 13 bases spanning the gap. CDR3 sequence (DNA): TGTGCCAGCAGTGGACATCTCTCTTTCTACGAGCAGTACTTC. Protein product: CASSGHLSFYEQYF.

This clone was detected a few times. The CDR3 region has the DNA TGTGCCAGCAGCTTAGGGGGCATATCCACTGAAGCTTTCTTT. This translates into CASSLGGISTEAFF. The gene calls are TRBV7-9 and TRBJ1-1; possible D gene TRBD1, 5 bases. Germline V lookup: CDR1 SEHNR, CDR2 FQNEAQ (reference sequence). This CDR3 is built from 14 residues. V was clipped by 1 base and J by 4 bases, with 10 bases between them.

V is TRBV19 and J is TRBJ2-5; D not resolved. Trimming shortened V by 1 base and J by 0 bases, and 6 bases separated the two germline ends. The CDR3 totals 14 residues. Looked up from germline, CDR1 is LNHDA and CDR2 is SQIVND (reference sequence). Written as DNA, the CDR3 is TGTGCCAGTAGTATAGCAGTTTACCAAGAGACCCAGTACTTC. Protein: CASSIAVYQETQYF.

The genes are TRBV28 and TRBJ2-7; TRBD1 agrees at 7 bases. The V gene's germline CDR1 is MDHEN and CDR2 SYDVKM. V shed 4 bases, J shed 2 bases, and the junction held 2 bases outside the gene matches. The CDR3 has 13 residues. The DNA of the CDR3 is TGTGCCAGCAGTTCACAGGGGCCCTACGAGCAGTACTTC. Its protein is CASSSQGPYEQYF.

The V call is TRBV4-2, the J call TRBJ2-5, with no clear D. The end of the DNA fits TRBJ2-7 better, so the J call may be wrong. Germline V gene data show CDR1 as LGHNA and CDR2 as YNFKEQ. This CDR3 region has 13 residues. As DNA, the CDR3 is TGTGCCAGCAGCCAAGGGGGTCTGGGCGAGCAGTACTTC. The encoded protein is CASSQGGLGEQYF.

The rearrangement links TRBV7-9 to TRBJ2-2; weak D call: TRBD1 (6 bases). V was pared by 6 bases and J by 3 bases, with 14 bases between. The CDR3 is 15 amino acids. Germline assignment: CDR1 SEHNR and CDR2 FQNEAQ (reference sequence). CDR3 bases: TGTGCCAGCAGTCAAGGGGGAACCGACACCGGGGAGCTGTTTTTT. It yields the protein CASSQGGTDTGELFF.

The V and J genes are TRBV9 and TRBJ1-5, with D hard to call. CDR1 is SGDLS, CDR2 YYNGEE, per germline. Trimming stripped 0 bases from V and 2 bases from J, with 9 bases between. The CDR3 runs to 15 residues. The CDR3 spells CASSVGVSGNQPQHF. The CDR3 DNA reads TGTGCCAGCAGCGTAGGGGTTTCGGGCAATCAGCCCCAGCATTTT.

This clone has a handful of counts. V usage is TRBV23-1 and J usage is TRBJ2-2, with D possibly being TRBD1 (6 bases). TRBV23-1 carries the ORF label, with uncertain function. The V end lost 3 bases, the J end lost 4 bases, and 15 bases lay between the germline ends. This CDR3 is built from 16 residues. This chain's CDR3 is CASSHPRGGITGELFF. The CDR3 nucleotides read TGCGCCAGCAGTCACCCCCGAGGGGGAATCACCGGGGAGCTGTTTTTT.

V is TRBV28 and J is TRBJ2-1; maybe TRBD2 (6 bases). The CDR3 runs to 15 residues. Trimming removed 6 bases at V and 5 bases at J, with 17 bases between. Germline V gives CDR1 MDHEN, CDR2 SYDVKM. The CDR3 DNA is TGTGCCAGCAGGGGCGCCGGGACTGGTCACAATGAGCAGTTCTTC. As protein: CASRGAGTGHNEQFF.

The gene calls are TRBV7-9 and TRBJ2-2, with D possibly matching TRBD2 (7 bases). The CDR3 consists of 15 residues. V was cut by 5 bases and J by 3 bases, with 13 bases left in between. Germline V gene sequence: CDR1 SEHNR, CDR2 FQNEAQ (reference sequence). The CDR3 DNA follows: TGTGCCAGCAGCCTTGGGGAGGGGGACACCGGGGAGCTGTTTTTT. Translation gives CASSLGEGDTGELFF.

The CDR3 region has the DNA TGTGCCTGGAGTCCAAGGGACAGGGGAATTCGGTTCTTC. As protein: CAWSPRDRGIRFF. The rearrangement uses TRBV30 and TRBJ2-1; TRBD1 agrees at 10 bases. The V and J ends lost 2 bases and 15 bases, in that order; junction bases with no gene match: 10. The CDR3 is 13 residues long. Germline assignment: CDR1 GTSNPN and CDR2 SVGIG (reference sequence).

This sequence joins TRBV12-5 and TRBJ2-1, with a tentative D call TRBD2 (5 bases). Germline V CDR1 and CDR2: LGHNT, FRNRAP. The germline V and J ends were trimmed by 3 bases and 0 bases, with 9 bases remaining between them. CDR3 length: 15 amino acids. CDR3 amino acids: CASGLGSSSYNEQFF. The CDR3 nucleotides are TGTGCTAGTGGTTTAGGGAGTAGCTCCTACAATGAGCAGTTCTTC.

This sequence joins TRBV6-9 and TRBJ1-2; D is ambiguous. The CDR3 runs 11 residues. Per germline, CDR1 MNHGY and CDR2 SVAAGI. With 6 bases removed from V and 4 bases from J, the gap between germline ends came to 6 bases. The chain's CDR3 is CASRTLYGYTF. CDR3 nucleotide sequence: TGTGCCAGCAGGACCCTCTATGGCTACACCTTC.

Points on this clone: This sample also contains other DNA sequences that code for the same CDR3. The chain has TRBV6-1 and TRBJ1-3; no firm D call. This CDR3 region has 12 residues. Between the trimmed V and J ends, which lost 4 bases and 4 bases, there was a span of 5 bases. Germline-derived CDR1 and CDR2 are MNHNS and SASEGT. The CDR3 sequence: CASSVVGNTIYF. CDR3 bases: TGTGCCAGCAGTGTGGTAGGAAACACCATATATTTT.

This clone showed up just once. This chain connects TRBV15 to TRBJ2-3; D gene uncertain. Trimming took 1 base from V and 2 from J, leaving 10 bases between them. The V gene's germline CDR1 is LNHNV and CDR2 YYDKDF (reference sequence). This CDR3 comprises 15 residues. The CDR3 DNA reads TGTGCCACCAGCAGAGTCCGCGCCTACACAGATACGCAGTATTTT. This translates into CATSRVRAYTDTQYF.

The count of this clone is one. The V gene is TRBV5-1, the J gene TRBJ2-3, with D tentatively TRBD1 (6 bases). CDR1 SGHRS and CDR2 YFSETQ come from the germline V gene. V was trimmed by 5 bases and J by 3 bases, leaving 10 bases between them. The CDR3 loop spans 13 amino acids. CDR3 nucleotide sequence: TGCGCCAGCAGACAGGGTGGGACAGATACGCAGTATTTT. Residues: CASRQGGTDTQYF. Full variable domain (missing parts from reference TRBV5-1 and TRBJ2-3): KAGVTQTPRYLIKTRGQQVTLSCSPISGHRSVSWYQQTPGQGLQFLFEYFSETQRNKGNFPGRFSGRQFSNSRSEMNVSTLELGDSALYLCASRQGGTDTQYFGPGTRLTVL.

V is TRBV6-4 and J is TRBJ2-1, with D unresolved. Trimming pared 2 bases from V and 2 bases from J, leaving 10 bases between. The CDR3 has 15 amino acids. The germline V gene encodes CDR1 MRHNA and CDR2 SNTAGT. The CDR3 region has the DNA TGTGCCAGCAGTGACGATCCGGGTCCCTACAATGAGCAGTTCTTC. This sequence encodes CASSDDPGPYNEQFF.

The rearrangement joins TRBV11-2 to TRBJ2-5; weak D call: TRBD1 (6 bases). The germline gives CDR1 SGHAT, CDR2 FQNNGV. V was shortened by 2 bases and J by 5 bases, with 12 bases between the two germline ends. The CDR3 sequence is 14 residues long. This CDR3 reads CASSLLQGRETQYF. The CDR3 coding sequence is TGTGCCAGCAGCTTACTACAGGGTCGGGAGACCCAGTACTTC.

This chain links TRBV28 with TRBJ1-1; the D gene is possibly TRBD1 (6 bases). Germline CDR1 and CDR2: MDHEN and SYDVKM. The V and J ends lost 7 bases and 4 bases respectively, with 16 bases between them. The CDR3 has 14 amino acids. Here the CDR3 reads CASKGGQALTEAFF. The CDR3 DNA reads as TGTGCCAGCAAGGGGGGGCAGGCTCTCACTGAAGCTTTCTTT.

This clone was recorded only once. The genes are TRBV18 and TRBJ2-3; D ambiguous. There are 16 residues in the CDR3. V was clipped by 1 base and J by 0 bases, with 11 bases between them. Germline-derived CDR1 and CDR2 are KGHSH and LQKENI. This CDR3 reads CASSPRRSASTDTQYF. DNA of the CDR3: TGTGCCAGCTCACCACGAAGGTCGGCTAGCACAGATACGCAGTATTTT.

This chain uses TRBV19 with TRBJ2-1; D is undetermined. Trimming shortened V by 1 base and J by 6 bases, and 13 bases separated the two germline ends. The CDR3 totals 15 residues. Per germline, CDR1 LNHDA and CDR2 SQIVND (reference sequence). The CDR3 loop is CASSIGLSVSNEQFF. The CDR3 nucleotides are TGTGCCAGTAGTATAGGCCTATCGGTTAGCAATGAGCAGTTCTTC.

The J gene is TRBJ2-3, the V gene TRBV6-1; 8 nucleotides agree with TRBD1. The CDR3 sequence is 15 residues long. With 8 bases clipped from V and 0 bases from J, the junction kept 7 bases outside the gene matches. From germline, CDR1 is MNHNS and CDR2 SASEGT. The CDR3 sequence: CASVKDRDSTDTQYF. CDR3 in DNA: TGTGCCAGCGTCAAGGACAGGGATAGCACAGATACGCAGTATTTT.

The chain recombines TRBV28 with TRBJ1-1; no firm D call. There are 11 residues in the CDR3. With 5 bases removed from V and 7 bases from J, the gap between germline ends came to 8 bases. The germline V gene encodes CDR1 MDHEN and CDR2 SYDVKM. The CDR3 DNA reads TGTGCCAGCAGTGGAGGACGTGAAGCTTTCTTT. Encoded protein: CASSGGREAFF.

The rearrangement joins TRBV7-2 to TRBJ2-2, with 10 bases matching TRBD2. V gave up 2 bases and J gave up 6 bases; unmatched junction bases: 3. The CDR3 loop spans 15 amino acids. The germline V gene has CDR1 SGHTA and CDR2 FQGNSA. This CDR3 is CASSLLAGASGELFF. CDR3 coding DNA: TGTGCCAGCAGCTTACTAGCGGGAGCTTCCGGGGAGCTGTTTTTT.

The chain combines TRBV4-2 with TRBJ2-1; the D gene is possibly TRBD2 (6 bases). The CDR3 extends over 17 amino acids. Deletions cut 2 bases from V and 6 bases from J, with 20 bases between. The germline V gene encodes CDR1 LGHNA and CDR2 YNFKEQ. The CDR3 sequence: CASSQIWETRLRNEQFF. CDR3 DNA sequence: TGTGCCAGCAGCCAAATCTGGGAGACTAGGCTTCGCAATGAGCAGTTCTTC.

The rearrangement uses TRBV28 and TRBJ2-7; TRBD1 or TRBD2 may be the D gene (6 bases each). The CDR3 runs 13 residues. Germline CDR1 reads MDHEN; CDR2 reads SYDVKM. V lost 11 bases and J 6 bases, leaving 20 bases between the germline ends. CDR3 bases: TGTGCCGTTGAGGGGGGTAGGGGCCTCGAGCAGTACTTC. Translated: CAVEGGRGLEQYF. The whole variable domain, filled in from reference TRBV28 and TRBJ2-7, reads DVKVTQSSRYLVKRTGEKVFLECVQDMDHENMFWYRQDPGLGLRLIYFSYDVKMKEKGDIPEGYSVSREKKERFSLILESASTNQTSMYLCAVEGGRGLEQYFGPGTRLTVT.